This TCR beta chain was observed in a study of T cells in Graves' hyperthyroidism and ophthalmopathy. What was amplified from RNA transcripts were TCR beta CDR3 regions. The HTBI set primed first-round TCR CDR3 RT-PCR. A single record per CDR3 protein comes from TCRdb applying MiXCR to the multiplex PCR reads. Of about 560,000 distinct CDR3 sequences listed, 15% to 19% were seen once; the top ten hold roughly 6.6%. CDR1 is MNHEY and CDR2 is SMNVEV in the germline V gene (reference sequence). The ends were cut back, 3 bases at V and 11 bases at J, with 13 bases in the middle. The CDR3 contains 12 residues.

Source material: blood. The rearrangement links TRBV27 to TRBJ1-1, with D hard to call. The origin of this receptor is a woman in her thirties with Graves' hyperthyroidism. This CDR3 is CASSFLGSRAFF. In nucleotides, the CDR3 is TGTGCCAGCAGTTTTCTTGGGAGTAGGGCTTTCTTT.